This entry concerns a single T cell receptor (beta chain). No antigen is known for it. The data belong to a study of shared clonotypes between healthy human individuals. The CDR3 is 14 amino acids. The germline V gene has CDR1 MNHEY and CDR2 SMNVEV (reference sequence). J lost 6 bases, V lost 5 bases, and 3 bases had no gene match. Naive CD8 cells, CD45RO-negative and positively selected for CCR7, excluded terminally differentiated effector memory CD45RA+ cells. Sequenced by immunoSEQ multiplex PCR; TCRdb stores in-frame clones only, minus some. The sample comprises about 600,000 clones, roughly 95% of which are singletons, and about 0.11% rests with the top ten. Points from the study as a whole: Naive subsets tended to show greater estimated richness than memory subsets.

J is TRBJ2-7 and V is TRBV27, with 14 bases matching TRBD2. Sequencing input: naive CD8+ T cells sorted from blood. The sequence derives from a woman aged 30 to 39 in good health. CDR3 protein: CASSTGTSGSEQYF. Written as DNA, the CDR3 is TGTGCCAGCAGTACCGGGACTAGCGGGAGCGAGCAGTACTTC.